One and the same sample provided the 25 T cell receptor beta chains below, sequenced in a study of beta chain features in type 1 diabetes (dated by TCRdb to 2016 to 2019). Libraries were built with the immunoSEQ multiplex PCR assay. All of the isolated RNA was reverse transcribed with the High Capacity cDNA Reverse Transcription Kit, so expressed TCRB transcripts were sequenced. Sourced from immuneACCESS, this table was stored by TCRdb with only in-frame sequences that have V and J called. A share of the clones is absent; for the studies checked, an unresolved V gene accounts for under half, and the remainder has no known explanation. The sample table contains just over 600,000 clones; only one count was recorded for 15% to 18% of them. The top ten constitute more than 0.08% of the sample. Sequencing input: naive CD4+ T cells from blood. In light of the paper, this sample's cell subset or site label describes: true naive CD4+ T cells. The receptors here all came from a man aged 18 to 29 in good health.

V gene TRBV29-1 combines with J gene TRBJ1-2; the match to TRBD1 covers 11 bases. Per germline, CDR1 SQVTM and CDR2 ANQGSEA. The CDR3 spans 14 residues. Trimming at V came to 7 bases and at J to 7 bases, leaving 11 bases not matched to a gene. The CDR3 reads CSGTRGQGASGYTF. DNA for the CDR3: TGCAGCGGCACCCGAGGACAGGGGGCTTCTGGCTACACCTTC.

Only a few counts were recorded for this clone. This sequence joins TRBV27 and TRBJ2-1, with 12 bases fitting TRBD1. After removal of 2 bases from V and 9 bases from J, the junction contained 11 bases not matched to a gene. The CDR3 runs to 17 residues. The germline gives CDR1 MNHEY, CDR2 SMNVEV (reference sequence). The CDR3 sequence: CASSLRVGDRGLVEQFF. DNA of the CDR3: TGTGCCAGCAGTTTAAGAGTAGGGGACAGGGGGCTTGTTGAGCAGTTCTTC.

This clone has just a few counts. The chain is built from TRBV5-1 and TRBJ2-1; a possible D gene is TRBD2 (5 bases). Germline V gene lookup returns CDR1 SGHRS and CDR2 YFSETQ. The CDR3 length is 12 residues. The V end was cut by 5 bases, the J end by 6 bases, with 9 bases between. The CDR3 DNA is TGCGCCAGCAGGGCGGACTTCAATGAGCAGTTCTTC. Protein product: CASRADFNEQFF.

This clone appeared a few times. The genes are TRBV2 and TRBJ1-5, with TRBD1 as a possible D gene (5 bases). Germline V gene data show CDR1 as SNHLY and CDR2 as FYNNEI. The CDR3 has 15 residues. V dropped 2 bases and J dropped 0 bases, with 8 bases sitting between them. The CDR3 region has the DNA TGTGCCAGCAGTGAAAACAGGTATAGCAATCAGCCCCAGCATTTT. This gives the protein CASSENRYSNQPQHF.

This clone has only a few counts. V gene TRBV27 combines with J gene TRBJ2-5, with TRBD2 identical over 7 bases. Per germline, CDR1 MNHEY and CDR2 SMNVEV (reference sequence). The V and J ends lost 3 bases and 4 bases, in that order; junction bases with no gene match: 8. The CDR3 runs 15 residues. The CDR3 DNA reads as TGTGCCAGCAGTTTTGAGGGAGGGGTGAGAGAGACCCAGTACTTC. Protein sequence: CASSFEGGVRETQYF.

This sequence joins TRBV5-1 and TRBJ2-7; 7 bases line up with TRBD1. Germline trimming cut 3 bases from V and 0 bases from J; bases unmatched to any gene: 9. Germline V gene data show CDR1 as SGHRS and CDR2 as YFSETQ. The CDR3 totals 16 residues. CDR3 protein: CASSSATRDSSYEQYF. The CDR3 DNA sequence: TGCGCCAGCAGCTCAGCCACCAGGGACAGCTCCTACGAGCAGTACTTC.

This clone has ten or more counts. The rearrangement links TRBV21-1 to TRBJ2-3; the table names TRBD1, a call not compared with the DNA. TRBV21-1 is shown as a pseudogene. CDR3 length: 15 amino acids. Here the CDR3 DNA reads TGTGCCAGCAGCTTCACAGGTCAAGGCACAGATACGCAGTATTTT. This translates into CASSFTGQGTDTQYF.

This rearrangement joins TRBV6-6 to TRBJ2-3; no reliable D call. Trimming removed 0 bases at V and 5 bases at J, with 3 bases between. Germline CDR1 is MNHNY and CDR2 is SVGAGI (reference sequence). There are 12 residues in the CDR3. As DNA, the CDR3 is TGTGCCAGCAGTTACTCGATAGATACGCAGTATTTT. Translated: CASSYSIDTQYF.

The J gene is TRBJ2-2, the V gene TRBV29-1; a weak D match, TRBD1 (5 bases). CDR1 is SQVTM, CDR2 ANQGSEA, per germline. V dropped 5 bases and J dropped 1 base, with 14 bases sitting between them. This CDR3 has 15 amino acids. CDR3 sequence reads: CSVRKGQGNTGELFF. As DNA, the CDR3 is TGCAGCGTTCGGAAAGGGCAGGGGAACACCGGGGAGCTGTTTTTT.

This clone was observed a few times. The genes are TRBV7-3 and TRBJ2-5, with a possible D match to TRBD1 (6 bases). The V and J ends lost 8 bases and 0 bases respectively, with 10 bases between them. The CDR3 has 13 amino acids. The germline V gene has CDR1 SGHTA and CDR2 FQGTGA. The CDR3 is CASGQTYQETQYF. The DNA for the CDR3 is TGTGCCAGCGGACAGACGTACCAAGAGACCCAGTACTTC. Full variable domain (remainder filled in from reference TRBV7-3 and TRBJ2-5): GAGVSQTPSNKVTEKGKYVELRCDPISGHTALYWYRQSLGQGPEFLIYFQGTGAADDSGLPNDRFFAVRPEGSVSTLKIQRTERGDSAVYLCASGQTYQETQYFGPGTRLLVL.

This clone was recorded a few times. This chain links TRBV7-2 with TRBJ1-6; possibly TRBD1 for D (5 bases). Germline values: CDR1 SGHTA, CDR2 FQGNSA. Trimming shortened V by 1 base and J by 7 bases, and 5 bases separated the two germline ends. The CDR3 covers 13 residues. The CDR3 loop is CASSLGGNSPLHF. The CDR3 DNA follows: TGTGCCAGCAGCTTAGGGGGGAATTCACCCCTCCACTTT.

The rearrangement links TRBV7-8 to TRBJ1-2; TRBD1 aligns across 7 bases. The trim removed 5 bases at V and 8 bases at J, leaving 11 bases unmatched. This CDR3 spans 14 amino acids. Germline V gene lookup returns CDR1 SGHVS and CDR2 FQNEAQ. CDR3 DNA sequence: TGTGCCAGCAGCAGAGACAGGGATTCGCAAGGCTACACCTTC. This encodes CASSRDRDSQGYTF.

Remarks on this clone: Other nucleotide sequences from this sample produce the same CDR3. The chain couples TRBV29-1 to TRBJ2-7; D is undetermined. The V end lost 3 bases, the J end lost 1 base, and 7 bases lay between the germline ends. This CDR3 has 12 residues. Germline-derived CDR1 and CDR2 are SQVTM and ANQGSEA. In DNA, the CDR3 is TGCAGCGTTGAGGCAGGTTCCTACGAGCAGTACTTC. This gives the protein CSVEAGSYEQYF.

Here the CDR3 reads CSVASFSGNTIYF. The CDR3 nucleotides are TGCAGCGTTGCATCATTCTCTGGAAACACCATATATTTT. The gene calls are TRBV29-1 and TRBJ1-3; no clear D. V lost 4 bases, J lost 0 bases, and 7 bases lay in between. CDR1 and CDR2 (germline): SQVTM, ANQGSEA. This CDR3 is built from 13 residues.

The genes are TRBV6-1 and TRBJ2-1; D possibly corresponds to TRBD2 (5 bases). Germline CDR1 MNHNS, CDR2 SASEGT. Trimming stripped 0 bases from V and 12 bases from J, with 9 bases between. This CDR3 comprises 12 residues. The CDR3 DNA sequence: TGTGCCAGCAGTGAAGCGTACCGGGGGCAGTTCTTC. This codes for CASSEAYRGQFF.

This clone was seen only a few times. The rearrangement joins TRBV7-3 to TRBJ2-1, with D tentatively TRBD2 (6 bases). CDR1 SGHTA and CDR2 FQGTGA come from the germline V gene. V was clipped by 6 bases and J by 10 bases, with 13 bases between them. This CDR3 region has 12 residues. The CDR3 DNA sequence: TGTGCCAGCAGTTTGCGGGGCACCGAGCAGTTCTTC. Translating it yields CASSLRGTEQFF.

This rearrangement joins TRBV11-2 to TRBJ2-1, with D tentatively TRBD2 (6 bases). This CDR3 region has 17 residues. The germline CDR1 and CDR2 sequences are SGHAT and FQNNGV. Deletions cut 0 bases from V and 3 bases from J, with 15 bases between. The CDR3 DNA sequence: TGTGCCAGCAGCTTAGATCTCCGGACTACCCTCTACAATGAGCAGTTCTTC. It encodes CASSLDLRTTLYNEQFF.

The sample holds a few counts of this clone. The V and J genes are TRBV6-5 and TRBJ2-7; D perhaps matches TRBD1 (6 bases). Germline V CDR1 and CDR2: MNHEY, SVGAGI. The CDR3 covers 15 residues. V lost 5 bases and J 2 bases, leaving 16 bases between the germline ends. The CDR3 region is CASSPGTRSPYEQYF. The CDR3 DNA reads TGTGCCAGCAGTCCCGGGACACGGAGTCCCTACGAGCAGTACTTC.

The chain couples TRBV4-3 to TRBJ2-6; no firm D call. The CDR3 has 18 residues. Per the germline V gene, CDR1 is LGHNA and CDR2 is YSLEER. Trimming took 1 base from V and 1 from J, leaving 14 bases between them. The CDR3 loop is CASSQGGNPSSGANVLTF. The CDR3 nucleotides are TGCGCCAGCAGCCAAGGGGGAAATCCTTCGTCTGGGGCCAACGTCCTGACTTTC.

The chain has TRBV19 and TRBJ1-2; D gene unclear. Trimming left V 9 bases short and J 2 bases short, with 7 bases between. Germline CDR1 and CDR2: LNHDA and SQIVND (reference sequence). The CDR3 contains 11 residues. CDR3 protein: CASHTNYGYTF. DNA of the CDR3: TGTGCCAGCCATACCAACTATGGCTACACCTTC.

The CDR3 DNA sequence: TGTGCCAGCAGCCCGGGCGGGAGGGGTCTAGATGAGCAGTTCTTC. As protein: CASSPGGRGLDEQFF. J is TRBJ2-1 and V is TRBV7-9; 9 bases are a match to TRBD2. Looked up from germline, CDR1 is SEHNR and CDR2 is FQNEAQ (reference sequence). The CDR3 totals 15 residues. The ends lost 5 bases at V and 8 bases at J; junction bases unmatched: 10.

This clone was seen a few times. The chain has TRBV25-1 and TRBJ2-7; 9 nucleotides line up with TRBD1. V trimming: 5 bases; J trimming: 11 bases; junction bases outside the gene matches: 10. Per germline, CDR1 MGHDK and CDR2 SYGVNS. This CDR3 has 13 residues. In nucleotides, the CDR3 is TGTGCCAGCAGTCTCAACCCATGGACAGGGGAGTACTTC. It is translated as CASSLNPWTGEYF.

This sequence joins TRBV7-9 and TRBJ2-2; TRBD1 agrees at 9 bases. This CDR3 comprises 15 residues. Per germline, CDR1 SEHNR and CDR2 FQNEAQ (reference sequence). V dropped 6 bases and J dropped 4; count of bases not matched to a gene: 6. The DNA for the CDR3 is TGTGCCAGCAGGTTACAGGGGGCGAGCACCGGGGAGCTGTTTTTT. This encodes CASRLQGASTGELFF.

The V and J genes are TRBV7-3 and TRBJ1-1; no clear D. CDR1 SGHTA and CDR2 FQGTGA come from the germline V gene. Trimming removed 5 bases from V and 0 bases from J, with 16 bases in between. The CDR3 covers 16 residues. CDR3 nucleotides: TGTGCCAGCAGCCCAACCCGCAGGAACATGAACACTGAAGCTTTCTTT. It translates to CASSPTRRNMNTEAFF.

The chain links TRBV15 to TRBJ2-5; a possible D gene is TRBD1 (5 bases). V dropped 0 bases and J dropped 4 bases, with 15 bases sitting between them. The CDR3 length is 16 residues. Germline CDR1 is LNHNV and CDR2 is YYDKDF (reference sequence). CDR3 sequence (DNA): TGTGCCACCAGCAGAGATGGTAGGGGCTGGGGAGAGACCCAGTACTTC. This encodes CATSRDGRGWGETQYF.